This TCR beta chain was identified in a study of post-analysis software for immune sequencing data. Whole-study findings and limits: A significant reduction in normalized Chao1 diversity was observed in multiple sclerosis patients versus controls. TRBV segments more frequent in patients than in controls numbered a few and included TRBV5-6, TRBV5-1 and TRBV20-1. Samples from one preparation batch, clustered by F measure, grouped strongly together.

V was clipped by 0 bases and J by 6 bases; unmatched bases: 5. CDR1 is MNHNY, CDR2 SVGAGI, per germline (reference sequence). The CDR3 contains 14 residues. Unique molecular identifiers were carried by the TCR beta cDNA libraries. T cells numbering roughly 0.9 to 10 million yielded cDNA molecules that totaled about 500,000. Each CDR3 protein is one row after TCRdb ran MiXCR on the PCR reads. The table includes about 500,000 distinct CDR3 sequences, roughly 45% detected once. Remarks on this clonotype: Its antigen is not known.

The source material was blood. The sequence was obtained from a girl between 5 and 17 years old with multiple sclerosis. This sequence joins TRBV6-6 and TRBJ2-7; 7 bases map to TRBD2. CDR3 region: CASSYSEGRGEQYF. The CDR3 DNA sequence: TGTGCCAGCAGTTACTCGGAGGGGAGGGGCGAGCAGTACTTC.